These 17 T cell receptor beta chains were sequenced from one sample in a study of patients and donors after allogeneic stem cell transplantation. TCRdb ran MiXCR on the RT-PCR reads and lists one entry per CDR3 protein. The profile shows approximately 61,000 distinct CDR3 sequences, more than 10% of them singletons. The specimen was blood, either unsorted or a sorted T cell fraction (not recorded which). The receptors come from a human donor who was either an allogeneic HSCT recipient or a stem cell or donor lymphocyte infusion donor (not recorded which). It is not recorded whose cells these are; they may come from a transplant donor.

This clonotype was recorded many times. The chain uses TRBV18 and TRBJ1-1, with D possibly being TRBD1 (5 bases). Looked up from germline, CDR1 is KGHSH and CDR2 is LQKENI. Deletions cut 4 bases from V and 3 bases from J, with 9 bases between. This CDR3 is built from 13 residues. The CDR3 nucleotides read TGTGCCAGCTCACAGGGAGGGGACACTGAAGCTTTCTTT. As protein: CASSQGGDTEAFF.

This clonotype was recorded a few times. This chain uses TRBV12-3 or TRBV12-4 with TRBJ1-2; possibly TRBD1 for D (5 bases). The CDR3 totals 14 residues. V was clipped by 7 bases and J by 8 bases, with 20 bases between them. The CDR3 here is CASTQRSGLRGYTF. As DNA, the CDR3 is TGTGCCAGCACCCAAAGGTCAGGGTTGAGGGGCTACACCTTC.

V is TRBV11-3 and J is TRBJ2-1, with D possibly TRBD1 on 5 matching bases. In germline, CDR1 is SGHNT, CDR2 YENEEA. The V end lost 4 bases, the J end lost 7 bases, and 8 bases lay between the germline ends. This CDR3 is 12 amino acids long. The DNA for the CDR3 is TGTGCCAGCAGCTCAGGACAAAATGAGCAGTTCTTC. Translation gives CASSSGQNEQFF.

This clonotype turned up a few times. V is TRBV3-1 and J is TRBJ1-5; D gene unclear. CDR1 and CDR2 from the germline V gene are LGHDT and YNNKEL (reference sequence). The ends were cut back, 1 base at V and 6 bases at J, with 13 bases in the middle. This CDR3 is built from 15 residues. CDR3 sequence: CASSQGRSYGQPQHF. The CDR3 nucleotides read TGTGCCAGCAGCCAAGGACGGTCCTACGGTCAGCCCCAGCATTTT.

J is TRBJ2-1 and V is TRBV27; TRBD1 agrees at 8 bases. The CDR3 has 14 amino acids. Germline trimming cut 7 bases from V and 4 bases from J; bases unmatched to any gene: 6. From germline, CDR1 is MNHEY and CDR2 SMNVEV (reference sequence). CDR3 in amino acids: CASTQGALYNEQFF. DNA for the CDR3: TGTGCCAGCACCCAGGGGGCTCTTTACAATGAGCAGTTCTTC.

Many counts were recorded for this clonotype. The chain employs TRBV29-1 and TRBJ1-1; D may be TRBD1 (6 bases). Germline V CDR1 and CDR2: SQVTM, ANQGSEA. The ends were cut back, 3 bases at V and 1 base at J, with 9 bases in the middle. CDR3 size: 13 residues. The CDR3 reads CSVDKGENTEAFF. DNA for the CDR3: TGCAGCGTTGATAAGGGGGAGAACACTGAAGCTTTCTTT.

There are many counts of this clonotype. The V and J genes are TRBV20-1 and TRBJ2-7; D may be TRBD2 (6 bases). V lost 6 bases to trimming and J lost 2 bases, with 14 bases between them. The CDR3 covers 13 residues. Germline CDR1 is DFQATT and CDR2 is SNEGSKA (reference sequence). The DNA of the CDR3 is TGCAGTGCAAACGCGGGGCAGACCTACGAGCAGTACTTC. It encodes CSANAGQTYEQYF.

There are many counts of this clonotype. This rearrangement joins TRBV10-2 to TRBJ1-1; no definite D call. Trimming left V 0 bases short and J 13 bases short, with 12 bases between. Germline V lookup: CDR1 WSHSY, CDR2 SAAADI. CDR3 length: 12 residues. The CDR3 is CASSESLDLDFF. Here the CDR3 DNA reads TGCGCCAGCAGTGAGTCGTTAGACTTGGATTTCTTT.

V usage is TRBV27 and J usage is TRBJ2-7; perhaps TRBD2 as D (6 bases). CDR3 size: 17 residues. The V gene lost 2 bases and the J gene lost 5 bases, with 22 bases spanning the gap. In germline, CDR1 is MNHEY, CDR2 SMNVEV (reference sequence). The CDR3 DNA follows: TGTGCCAGCAGTTTAGGGGGAGGCGTTGTTGCTGGAAACGAGCAGTACTTC. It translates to CASSLGGGVVAGNEQYF.

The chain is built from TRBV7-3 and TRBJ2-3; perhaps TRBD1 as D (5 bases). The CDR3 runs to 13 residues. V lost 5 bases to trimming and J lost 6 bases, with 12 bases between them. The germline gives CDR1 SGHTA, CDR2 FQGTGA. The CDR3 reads CASSITRVDTQYF. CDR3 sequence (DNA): TGTGCCAGCAGCATCACCAGGGTTGATACGCAGTATTTT.

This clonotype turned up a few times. CDR3 protein: CATSDLQGLGQPQHF. The CDR3 DNA reads as TGTGCCACCAGTGATTTGCAGGGGCTCGGTCAGCCCCAGCATTTT. V gene TRBV24-1 combines with J gene TRBJ1-5; possible D gene TRBD1, 6 bases. The CDR3 has 15 residues. The V gene lost 0 bases and the J gene lost 6 bases, with 11 bases spanning the gap. Germline V gene data show CDR1 as KGHDR and CDR2 as SFDVKD.

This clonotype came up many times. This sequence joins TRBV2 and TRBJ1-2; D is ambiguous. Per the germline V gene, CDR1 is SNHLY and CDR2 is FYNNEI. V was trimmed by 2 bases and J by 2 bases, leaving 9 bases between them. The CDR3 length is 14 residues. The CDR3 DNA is TGTGCCAGCAGTGAACAGGCCATAAACTATGGCTACACCTTC. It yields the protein CASSEQAINYGYTF.

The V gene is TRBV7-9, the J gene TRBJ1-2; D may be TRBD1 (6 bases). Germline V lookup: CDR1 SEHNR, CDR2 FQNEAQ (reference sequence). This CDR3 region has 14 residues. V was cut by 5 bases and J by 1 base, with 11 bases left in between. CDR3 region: CASSPTGLNYGYTF. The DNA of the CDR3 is TGTGCCAGCAGCCCGACAGGTCTTAACTATGGCTACACCTTC.

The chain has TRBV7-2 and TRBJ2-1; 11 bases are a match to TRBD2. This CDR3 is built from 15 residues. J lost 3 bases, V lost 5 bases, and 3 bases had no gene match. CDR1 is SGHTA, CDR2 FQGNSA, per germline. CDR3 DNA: TGTGCCAGCAGCAGGACTAGCGGGTTCTACAATGAGCAGTTCTTC. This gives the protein CASSRTSGFYNEQFF.

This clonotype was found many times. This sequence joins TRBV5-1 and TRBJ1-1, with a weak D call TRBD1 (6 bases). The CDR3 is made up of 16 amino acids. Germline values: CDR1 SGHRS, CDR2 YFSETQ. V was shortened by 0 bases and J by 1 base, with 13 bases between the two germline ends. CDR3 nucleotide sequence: TGCGCCAGCAGCTTGGAGATGGGAGGGGGGAACACTGAAGCTTTCTTT. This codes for CASSLEMGGGNTEAFF.

CDR3 in DNA: TGTGCCAGCAGTTCAAACTGGGGATTCGGCAGGAGAAATGAAAAACTGTTTTTT. Amino acids: CASSSNWGFGRRNEKLFF. The rearrangement links TRBV6-5 to TRBJ1-4; D call uncertain. Trimming pared 4 bases from V and 5 bases from J, leaving 23 bases between. Per the germline V gene, CDR1 is MNHEY and CDR2 is SVGAGI. This CDR3 is 18 amino acids long.

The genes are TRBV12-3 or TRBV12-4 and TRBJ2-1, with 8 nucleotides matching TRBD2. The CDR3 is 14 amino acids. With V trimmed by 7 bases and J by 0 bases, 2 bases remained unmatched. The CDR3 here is CASITSGSYNEQFF. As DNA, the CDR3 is TGTGCCAGCATTACTAGCGGCTCCTACAATGAGCAGTTCTTC.